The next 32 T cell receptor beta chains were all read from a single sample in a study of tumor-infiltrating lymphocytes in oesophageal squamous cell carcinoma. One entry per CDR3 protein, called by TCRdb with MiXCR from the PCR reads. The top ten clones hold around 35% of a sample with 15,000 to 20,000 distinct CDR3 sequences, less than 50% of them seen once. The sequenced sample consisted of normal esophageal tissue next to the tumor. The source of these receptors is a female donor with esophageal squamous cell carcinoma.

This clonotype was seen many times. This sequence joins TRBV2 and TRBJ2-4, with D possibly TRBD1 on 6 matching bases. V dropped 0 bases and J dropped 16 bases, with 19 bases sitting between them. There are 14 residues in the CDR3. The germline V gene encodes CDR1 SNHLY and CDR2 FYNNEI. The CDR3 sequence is CASSEAGGHLRSYF. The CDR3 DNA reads TGTGCCAGCAGTGAAGCTGGGGGACACCTTAGGAGTTACTTC.

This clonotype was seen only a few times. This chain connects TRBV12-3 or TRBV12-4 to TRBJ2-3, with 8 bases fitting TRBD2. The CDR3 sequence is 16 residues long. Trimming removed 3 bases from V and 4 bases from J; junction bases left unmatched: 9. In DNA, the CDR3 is TGTGCCAGCAGTTTCTTACGGACTAGCATTCCAGATACGCAGTATTTT. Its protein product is CASSFLRTSIPDTQYF.

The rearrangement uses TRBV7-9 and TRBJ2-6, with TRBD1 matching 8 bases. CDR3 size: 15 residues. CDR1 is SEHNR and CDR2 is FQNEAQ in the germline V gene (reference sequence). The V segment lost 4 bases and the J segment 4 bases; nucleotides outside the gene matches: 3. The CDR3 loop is CASSSRGLGANVLTF. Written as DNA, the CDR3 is TGTGCCAGCAGCTCCAGGGGGCTAGGGGCCAACGTCCTGACTTTC.

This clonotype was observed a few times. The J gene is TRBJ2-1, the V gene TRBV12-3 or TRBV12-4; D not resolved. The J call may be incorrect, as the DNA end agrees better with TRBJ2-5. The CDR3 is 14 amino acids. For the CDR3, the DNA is TGTGCCAGCAGTTTAGTGGTAGCCTCCGAGACCCAGTACTTC. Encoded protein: CASSLVVASETQYF.

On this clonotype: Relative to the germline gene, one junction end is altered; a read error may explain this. CDR3: CASPRAPQGRRRGPRPHSGGAYF. DNA of the CDR3: TGTGCCAGCCCCAGGGCTCCTCAGGGGAGGAGAAGGGGACCCCGACCACACTCAGGGGGTGCGTACTTC. The V and J genes are TRBV7-8 and TRBJ2-1, with D tentatively TRBD1 (7 bases). Germline-derived CDR1 and CDR2 are SGHVS and FQNEAQ. This CDR3 region has 23 residues.

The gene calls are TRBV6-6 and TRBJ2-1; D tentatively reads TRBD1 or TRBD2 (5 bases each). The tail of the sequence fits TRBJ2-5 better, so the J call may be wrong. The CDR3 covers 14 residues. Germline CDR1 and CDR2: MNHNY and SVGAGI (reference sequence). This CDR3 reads CASSYAGTPGTQYF. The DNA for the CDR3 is TGTGCCAGCAGTTACGCCGGGACCCCGGGGACCCAGTACTTC.

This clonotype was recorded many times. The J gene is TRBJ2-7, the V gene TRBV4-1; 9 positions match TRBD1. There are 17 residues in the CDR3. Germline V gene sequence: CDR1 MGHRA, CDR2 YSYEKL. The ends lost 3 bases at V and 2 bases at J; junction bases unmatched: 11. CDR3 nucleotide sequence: TGCGCCAGCAGCCACCCCGGACAGGGGCGAAATACCTACGAGCAGTACTTC. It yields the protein CASSHPGQGRNTYEQYF.

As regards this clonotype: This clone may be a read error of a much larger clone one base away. The CDR3 sequence is CASSQGRDNSGANVLTF. CDR3 coding DNA: TGCGCCAGCAGCCAGGGCCGGGACAACTCTGGGGCCAACGTCCTGACTTTC. The V and J genes are TRBV4-1 and TRBJ2-6, with a possible D match to TRBD1 (6 bases). This CDR3 has 17 amino acids. Germline CDR1 MGHRA, CDR2 YSYEKL. The V and J ends lost 3 bases and 0 bases respectively, with 12 bases between them.

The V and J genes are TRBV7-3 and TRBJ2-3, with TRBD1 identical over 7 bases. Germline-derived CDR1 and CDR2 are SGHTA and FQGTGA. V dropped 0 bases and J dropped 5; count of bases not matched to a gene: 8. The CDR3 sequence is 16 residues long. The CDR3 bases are TGTGCCAGCAGCTTAACGGTACAGGGGACGATAGATACGCAGTATTTT. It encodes CASSLTVQGTIDTQYF. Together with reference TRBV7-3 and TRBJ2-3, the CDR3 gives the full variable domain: GAGVSQTPSNKVTEKGKYVELRCDPISGHTALYWYRQSLGQGPEFLIYFQGTGAADDSGLPNDRFFAVRPEGSVSTLKIQRTERGDSAVYLCASSLTVQGTIDTQYFGPGTRLTVL.

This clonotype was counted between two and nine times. The CDR3 reads CASSLRGLASYYNEQFF. The CDR3 DNA sequence: TGTGCCAGCAGCTTAAGGGGACTAGCATCCTACTACAATGAGCAGTTCTTC. The J gene is TRBJ2-1, the V gene TRBV7-2, with 9 bases fitting TRBD2. CDR3 length: 17 amino acids. The junction had 8 bases not matched to a gene; V was cut back by 2 bases and J by 3 bases. CDR1 SGHTA and CDR2 FQGNSA come from the germline V gene. Full variable domain (rest looked up from reference TRBV7-2 and TRBJ2-1): GAGVSQSPSNKVTEKGKDVELRCDPISGHTALYWYRQSLGQGLEFLIYFQGNSAPDKSGLPSDRFSAERTGGSVSTLTIQRTQQEDSAVYLCASSLRGLASYYNEQFFGPGTRLTVL.

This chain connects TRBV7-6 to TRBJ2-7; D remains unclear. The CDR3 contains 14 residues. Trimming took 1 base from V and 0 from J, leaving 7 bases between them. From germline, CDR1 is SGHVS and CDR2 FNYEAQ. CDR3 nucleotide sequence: TGTGCCAGCAGCTTAGGTGTCGGCTCCTACGAGCAGTACTTC. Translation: CASSLGVGSYEQYF. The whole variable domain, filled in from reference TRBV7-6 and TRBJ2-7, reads GAGVSQSPRYKVTKRGQDVALRCDPISGHVSLYWYRQALGQGPEFLTYFNYEAQQDKSGLPNDRFSAERPEGSISTLTIQRTEQRDSAMYRCASSLGVGSYEQYFGPGTRLTVT.

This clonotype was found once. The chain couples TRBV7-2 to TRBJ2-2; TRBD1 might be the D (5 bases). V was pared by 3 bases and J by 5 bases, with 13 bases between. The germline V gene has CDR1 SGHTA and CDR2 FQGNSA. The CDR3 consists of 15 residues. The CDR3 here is CASSFATVRTGELFF. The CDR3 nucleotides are TGTGCCAGCAGCTTCGCGACAGTTAGGACCGGGGAGCTGTTTTTT.

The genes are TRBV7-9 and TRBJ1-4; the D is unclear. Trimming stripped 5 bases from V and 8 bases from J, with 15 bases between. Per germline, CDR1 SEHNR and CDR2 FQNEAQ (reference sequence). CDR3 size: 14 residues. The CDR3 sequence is CASSPSQTREKLFF. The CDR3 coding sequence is TGTGCCAGCAGCCCCTCCCAAACGAGGGAAAAACTGTTTTTT.

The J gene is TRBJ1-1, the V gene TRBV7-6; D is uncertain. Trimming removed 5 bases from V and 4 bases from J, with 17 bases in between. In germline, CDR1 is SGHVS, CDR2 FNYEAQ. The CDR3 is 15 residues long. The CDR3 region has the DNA TGTGCCAGCAGCGGCGCAGGTTGGGAGATCACTGAAGCTTTCTTT. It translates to CASSGAGWEITEAFF.

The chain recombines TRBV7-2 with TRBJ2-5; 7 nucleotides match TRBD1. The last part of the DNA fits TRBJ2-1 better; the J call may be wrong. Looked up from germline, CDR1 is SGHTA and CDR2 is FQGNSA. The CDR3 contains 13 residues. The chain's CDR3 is CASKWDRYNEQFF. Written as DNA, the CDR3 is TGTGCCAGCAAGTGGGACAGATACAATGAGCAGTTCTTC.

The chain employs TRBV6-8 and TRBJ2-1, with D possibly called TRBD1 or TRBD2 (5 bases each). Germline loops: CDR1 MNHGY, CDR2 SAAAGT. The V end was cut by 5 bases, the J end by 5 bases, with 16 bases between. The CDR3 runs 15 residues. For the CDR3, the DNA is TGTGCCAGCAGTAGGGGACCTTTCTCGGACAATGAGCAGTTCTTC. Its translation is CASSRGPFSDNEQFF.

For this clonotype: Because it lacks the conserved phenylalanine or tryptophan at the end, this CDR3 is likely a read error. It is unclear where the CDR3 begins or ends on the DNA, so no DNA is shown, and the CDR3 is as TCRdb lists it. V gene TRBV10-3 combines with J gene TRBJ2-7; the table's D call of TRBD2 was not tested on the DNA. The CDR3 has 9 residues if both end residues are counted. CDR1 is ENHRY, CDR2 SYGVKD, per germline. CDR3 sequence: CAISFTSGK.

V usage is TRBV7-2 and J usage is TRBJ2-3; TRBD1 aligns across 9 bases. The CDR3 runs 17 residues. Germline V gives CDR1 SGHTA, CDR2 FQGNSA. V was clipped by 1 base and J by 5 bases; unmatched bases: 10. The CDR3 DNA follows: TGTGCCAGCAGCTTAGGCTTAGCACAGGGGGCCGGAGATACGCAGTATTTT. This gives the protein CASSLGLAQGAGDTQYF.

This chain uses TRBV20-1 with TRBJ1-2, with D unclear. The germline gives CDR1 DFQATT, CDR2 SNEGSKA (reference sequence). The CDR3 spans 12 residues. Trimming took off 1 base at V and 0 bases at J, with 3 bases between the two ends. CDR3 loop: CSARVPNYGYTF. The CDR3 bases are TGCAGTGCTAGAGTTCCTAACTATGGCTACACCTTC.

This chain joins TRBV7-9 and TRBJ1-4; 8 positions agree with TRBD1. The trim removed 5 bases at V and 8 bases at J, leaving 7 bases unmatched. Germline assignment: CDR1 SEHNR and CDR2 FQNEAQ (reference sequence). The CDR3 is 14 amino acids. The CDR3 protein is CASSLTGGQEKLFF. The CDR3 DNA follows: TGTGCCAGCAGCCTAACAGGGGGTCAAGAAAAACTGTTTTTT.

CDR3 in amino acids: CAISELGKNTEAFF. The CDR3 nucleotides read TGTGCCATCAGTGAGTTAGGGAAGAACACTGAAGCTTTCTTT. This sequence joins TRBV10-3 and TRBJ1-1; D remains ambiguous. Trimming pared 1 base from V and 1 base from J, leaving 7 bases between. Germline CDR1 ENHRY, CDR2 SYGVKD. The CDR3 contains 14 residues.

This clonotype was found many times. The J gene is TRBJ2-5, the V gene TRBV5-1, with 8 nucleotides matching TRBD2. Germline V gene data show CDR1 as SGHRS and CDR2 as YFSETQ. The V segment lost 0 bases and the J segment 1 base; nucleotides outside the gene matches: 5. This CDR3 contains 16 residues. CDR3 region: CASSLELAGTQETQYF. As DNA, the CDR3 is TGCGCCAGCAGCTTGGAATTAGCGGGAACCCAAGAGACCCAGTACTTC.

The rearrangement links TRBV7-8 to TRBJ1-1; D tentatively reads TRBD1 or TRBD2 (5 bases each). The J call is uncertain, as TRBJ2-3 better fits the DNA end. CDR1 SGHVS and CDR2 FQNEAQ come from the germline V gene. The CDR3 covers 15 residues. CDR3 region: CASSSRPGSTDTQYF. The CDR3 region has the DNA TGTGCCAGCAGCTCCCGGCCAGGGAGTACAGATACGCAGTATTTT.

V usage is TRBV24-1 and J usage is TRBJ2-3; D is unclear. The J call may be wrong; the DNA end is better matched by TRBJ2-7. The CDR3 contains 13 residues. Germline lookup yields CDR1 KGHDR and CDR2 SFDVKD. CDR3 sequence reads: CATSEGPHYEQYF. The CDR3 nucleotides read TGTGCCACCAGTGAAGGGCCACACTACGAGCAGTACTTC.

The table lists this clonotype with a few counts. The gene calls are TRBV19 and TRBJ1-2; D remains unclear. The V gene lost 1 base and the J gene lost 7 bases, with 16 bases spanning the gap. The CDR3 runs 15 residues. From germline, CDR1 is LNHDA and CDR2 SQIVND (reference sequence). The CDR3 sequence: CASSIAHPGSGGYTF. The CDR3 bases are TGTGCCAGTAGTATAGCACACCCGGGGAGCGGTGGCTACACCTTC.

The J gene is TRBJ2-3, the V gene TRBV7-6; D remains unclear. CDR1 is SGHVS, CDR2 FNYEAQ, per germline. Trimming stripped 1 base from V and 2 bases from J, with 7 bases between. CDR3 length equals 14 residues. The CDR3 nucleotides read TGTGCCAGCAGCTTAGGGGCTACCACAGATACGCAGTATTTT. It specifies CASSLGATTDTQYF.

As DNA, the CDR3 is TGTGCCAGCAGCTTAAATCCGGGGGCGATTGGCGAGCAGTACTTC. Its translation is CASSLNPGAIGEQYF. J is TRBJ2-7 and V is TRBV7-3; D may be TRBD1 or TRBD2 (6 bases each). This CDR3 spans 15 amino acids. Germline CDR1 and CDR2: SGHTA and FQGTGA. V shed 1 base and J shed 6 bases, with 16 bases lying between them.

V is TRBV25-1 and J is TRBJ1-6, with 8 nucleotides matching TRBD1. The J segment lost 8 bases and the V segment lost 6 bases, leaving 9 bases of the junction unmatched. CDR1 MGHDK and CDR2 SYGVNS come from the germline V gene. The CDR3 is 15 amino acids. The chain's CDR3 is CASSLQGVSDSPLHF. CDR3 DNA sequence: TGTGCCAGCAGCTTACAGGGGGTATCTGATTCACCCCTCCACTTT. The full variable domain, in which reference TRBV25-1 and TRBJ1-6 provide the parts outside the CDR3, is EADIYQTPRYLVIGTGKKITLECSQTMGHDKMYWYQQDPGMELHLIHYSYGVNSTEKGDLSSESTVSRIRTEHFPLTLESARPSHTSQYLCASSLQGVSDSPLHFGNGTRLTVT.

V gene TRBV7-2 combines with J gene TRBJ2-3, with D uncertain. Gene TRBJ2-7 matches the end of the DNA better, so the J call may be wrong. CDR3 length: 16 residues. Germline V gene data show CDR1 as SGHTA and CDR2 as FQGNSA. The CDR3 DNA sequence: TGTGCCAGCAGCCTCGGGCGCGTAAATACTATCTACGAGCAGTACTTC. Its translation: CASSLGRVNTIYEQYF.

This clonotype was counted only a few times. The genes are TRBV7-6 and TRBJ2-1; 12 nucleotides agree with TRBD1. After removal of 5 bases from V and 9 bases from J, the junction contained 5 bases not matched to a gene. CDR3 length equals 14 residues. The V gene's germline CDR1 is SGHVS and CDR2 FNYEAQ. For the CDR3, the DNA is TGTGCCAGCAGCGCCGGGACAGGGGGCTCTGAGCAGTTCTTC. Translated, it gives CASSAGTGGSEQFF.

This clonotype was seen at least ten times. For the CDR3, the DNA is TGTGCCAGCAGCCCCCCCGGGGGCAGGAACACAGATACGCAGTATTTT. It codes for CASSPPGGRNTDTQYF. The chain combines TRBV5-8 with TRBJ2-3; D may be TRBD1 or TRBD2 (6 bases each). Germline V gene lookup returns CDR1 SGHTS and CDR2 YDEGEE. V gave up 4 bases and J gave up 2 bases, with 17 bases separating them. The CDR3 extends over 16 amino acids.

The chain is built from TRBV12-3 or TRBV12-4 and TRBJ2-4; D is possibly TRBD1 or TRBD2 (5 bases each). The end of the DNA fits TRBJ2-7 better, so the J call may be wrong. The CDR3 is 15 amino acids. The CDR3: CASSLHPGTSYEQYF. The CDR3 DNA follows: TGTGCCAGCAGTCTCCACCCCGGGACGAGCTACGAGCAGTACTTC.